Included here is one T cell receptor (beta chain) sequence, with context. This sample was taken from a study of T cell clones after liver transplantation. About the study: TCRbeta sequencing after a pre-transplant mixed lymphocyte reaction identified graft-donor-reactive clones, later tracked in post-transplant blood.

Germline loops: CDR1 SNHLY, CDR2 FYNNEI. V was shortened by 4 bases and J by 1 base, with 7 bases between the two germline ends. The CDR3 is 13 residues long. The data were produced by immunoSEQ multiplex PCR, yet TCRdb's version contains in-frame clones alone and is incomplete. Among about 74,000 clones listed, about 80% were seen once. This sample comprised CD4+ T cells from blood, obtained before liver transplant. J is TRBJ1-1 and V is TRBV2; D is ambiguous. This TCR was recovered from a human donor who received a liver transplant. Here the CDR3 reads CASSVKRNTEAFF. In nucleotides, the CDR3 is TGTGCCAGCAGTGTAAAGAGGAACACTGAAGCTTTCTTT.